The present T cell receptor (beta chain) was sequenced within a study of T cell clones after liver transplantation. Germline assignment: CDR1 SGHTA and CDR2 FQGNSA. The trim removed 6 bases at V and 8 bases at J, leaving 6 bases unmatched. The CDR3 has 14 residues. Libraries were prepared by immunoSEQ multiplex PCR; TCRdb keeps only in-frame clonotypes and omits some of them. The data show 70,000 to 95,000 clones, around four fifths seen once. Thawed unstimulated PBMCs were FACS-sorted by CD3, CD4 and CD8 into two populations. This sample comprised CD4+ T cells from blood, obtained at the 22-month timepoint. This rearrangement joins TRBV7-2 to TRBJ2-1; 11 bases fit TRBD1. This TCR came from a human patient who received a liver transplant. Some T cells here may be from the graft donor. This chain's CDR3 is CASSSGTGGDEQFF. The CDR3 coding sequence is TGTGCCAGCAGTTCCGGGACAGGGGGGGATGAGCAGTTCTTC. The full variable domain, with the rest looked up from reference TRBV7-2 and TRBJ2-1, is GAGVSQSPSNKVTEKGKDVELRCDPISGHTALYWYRQSLGQGLEFLIYFQGNSAPDKSGLPSDRFSAERTGGSVSTLTIQRTQQEDSAVYLCASSSGTGGDEQFFGPGTRLTVL.